The sequence of this T cell receptor (beta chain) was determined in a study of PD-L1 blockade in urothelial cancer (dated by TCRdb to about 2017). About the full investigation: Therapy was started at some point between 2014 and 2016 for all patients, and atezolizumab 1,200 mg was administered intravenously every 3 weeks. Twenty-five of 29 patients were identified as males with urothelial cancer of bladder origin, and a prior smoking history was reported by 18 of 29 patients. Patients had an ECOG performance status of 0 or 1 and had received between 0 and 3 prior chemotherapy regimens. Blood samples were analyzed 3 weeks after the start of treatment (second dose) and 6 weeks after the start of treatment. A median of roughly 140,000 T cells and 83,000 or so unique TCRs was obtained from blood samples, and a median clonality of approximately 0.08 was observed. An exploratory multi-omic analysis was conducted of the somatic, immune and clinical correlates of response to PD-L1 blockade with atezolizumab in urothelial cancer. TCR sequencing covered pretreatment tumor samples and matched, serially collected peripheral blood taken before and after atezolizumab treatment. Durable clinical benefit was defined as a progression-free survival longer than 6 months, and TCR features were additionally tested against progression-free survival and overall survival. Whole exome sequencing and RNA sequencing of pretreatment tumors were performed alongside TCR sequencing in the same patients. Nine or ten patients reached durable clinical benefit, while about 20 patients did not. Twenty-nine patients had pretreatment blood TCR-seq, roughly 25 had at least one posttreatment blood collection, and roughly 25 had tumor TCR-seq.

To estimate absolute template abundance from read counts, synthetic TCR analog templates were spiked into each PCR. The immunoSEQ assay was used to amplify TCRbeta CDR3 regions from genomic DNA with bias-controlled V and J gene primers. Rearranged TCRbeta segments were sequenced at approximately 20X coverage. Under the source paper's analysis protocol: Clustering was used to correct sequencing errors, and CDR3s were annotated against IMGT to assign V, D and J genes. Downstream analyses used only productive TCRbeta rearrangements, leaving out any out-of-frame or stop-codon sequences. To compute clonality, Shannon entropy was normalized by the log of the number of unique productive sequences and then subtracted from one. Fisher's exact test with Benjamini-Hochberg correction, at a threshold of adjusted p below 0.01, was used to find clones that differed between time points or between blood and tumor. TCRdb provides this immuneACCESS table in a form limited to in-frame rearrangements. Some clones are lacking; in checked studies, under half of them reflect an unresolved V gene, and why the rest are absent is not known. That table furnishes V, J and clone size, whereas the DNA furnished D and trimming. The sample includes roughly 32,000 clones, with about 79% observed a single time. Roughly 29% of the sample goes to the ten largest clones.

Of note for this clone: Its specific antigen is unknown. Base qualities were left out, and no much larger clone turns up one base away.

From the cysteine up to the phenylalanine, the CDR3 has a length of 15 residues. Just CDR3 DNA is preserved here, 45 bases in frame from base 1. Taken from the germline V gene, the CDR1 and CDR2 loops are SGHAT and FQNNGV. The V and J ends are trimmed by 0 bases and 10 bases, leaving 16 bases between them. What the study reported, not specific to this receptor: Patients with durable benefit showed greater expansion of tumor-associated TCR clones in peripheral blood 3 weeks after starting treatment (n of about 20, p = 0.022). Because of the small sample size (n ≈ 31) and the many exploratory analyses performed, the results are intended to be regarded as hypothesis-generating. A pretreatment peripheral blood TCR clonality below the median was linked to improved progression-free and overall survival.

A total of under 35 patients with locally advanced or metastatic urothelial carcinoma, treated at Memorial Sloan Kettering on a trial protocol, made up the cohort. Peripheral blood mononuclear cells were collected pretreatment and during treatment, with between 1 and 8 total time points per patient. The Qiagen DNeasy Blood extraction kit was used to purify genomic DNA from total PBMCs and tumor samples. PBMCs were collected pretreatment and during treatment, and were isolated and stored as previously described. The rearranged segments are TRBV11-2 and TRBJ1-5, with TRBD1 as a weak D call on 5 bases. This receptor was taken from a man aged 55 to 70 with urothelial cancer. The sequences come from PBMCs, collected around atezolizumab (anti-PD-L1) treatment. Here the CDR3 is given as CASSLDGRGGSPQHF. Here is the DNA: TGTGCCAGCAGCTTAGACGGGAGGGGAGGTAGTCCCCAGCATTTT.